This TCR beta chain was sequenced for a study of T-cell reconstitution after alpha-beta-depleted transplantation in children. The TCRbeta library was prepared with unique molecular identifiers. MiXCR was run by TCRdb on the PCR reads, yielding one entry per CDR3 protein. The data show around 480,000 distinct CDR3 sequences, around a third seen once. There are 11 residues in the CDR3. Germline-derived CDR1 and CDR2 are DFQATT and SNEGSKA (reference sequence). The receptor's source is a human donor who donated a stem cell graft to a child with aplastic anemia. The specimen was PBMCs from the stem cell graft donor, collected from the stem cell graft. J is TRBJ2-7 and V is TRBV20-1, with a tentative D call TRBD1 (5 bases). CDR3 sequence: CTPAQGNEQYF. In nucleotides, the CDR3 is TGCACCCCTGCCCAGGGAAACGAGCAGTACTTC.